Listed below are T cell receptor beta chains from one sample, sequenced in a study of vaccination and CD4 T cells after COVID-19. These receptors are not linked to any known antigen. TCRdb reprocessed the PCR reads via MiXCR and lists one record per CDR3 protein. The table has 9,500 to 13,000 distinct CDR3 sequences, about 30% seen once; the top ten hold over 10%. The sequenced sample consisted of CD4+ T cells from blood, cultured in vitro. These receptors were taken from a human donor in good health. Each CDR3 is given with its conserved first and last residue. D genes are given only for firm matches. Where a row states a size, it is once, few, many or the class of an expanded clone; other rows omit it.

J: TRBJ2-3
V: TRBV20-1
size: few
D: TRBD2
DNA: TGCAGTGCTAGGGGACTAGCGGGAGTGCTAGATGCAGATACGCAGTATTTT
CDR3: CSARGLAGVLDADTQYF

J: TRBJ2-7
V: TRBV7-2
size: -
D: -
DNA: TGTGCCAGCAGCGATCGCTACGAGCAGTACTTC
CDR3: CASSDRYEQYF

J: TRBJ1-2
V: TRBV7-2
size: few
D: TRBD1
DNA: TGTGCTAAAGGACAGGGATCCTATGGCTACACCTTC
CDR3: CAKGQGSYGYTF

J: TRBJ1-5
V: TRBV6-2/TRBV6-3
size: -
D: -
DNA: TGTGCCAGCAGTTACTCGAAGCAGCCCCAGCACTTT
CDR3: CASSYSKQPQHF

J: TRBJ2-3
V: TRBV27
size: -
D: -
DNA: TGTGCCAGCGGGGAATATACGCAGTATTTT
CDR3: CASGEYTQYF

J: TRBJ2-1
V: TRBV7-9
size: -
D: TRBD2
DNA: TGTGCCAGCAGCTACCCCCGAGGTAGCGGGAGTGGAAGCAATGAGCAGTTCTTC
CDR3: CASSYPRGSGSGSNEQFF

J: TRBJ1-3
V: TRBV7-9
size: few
D: -
DNA: TGTGCCAGCAGCTTAGAAGGCATCTCTGGAAACACCATATATTTT
CDR3: CASSLEGISGNTIYF

J: TRBJ2-7
V: TRBV7-2
size: few
D: TRBD1
DNA: TGTGCCAGCAGCCGGGACAGGGGGGCGTGGGAGCAGTACTTC
CDR3: CASSRDRGAWEQYF

J: TRBJ2-7
V: TRBV20-1
size: -
D: -
DNA: TGCAGTGCTGCTTTTGGGGGCGCCTACGAGCAGTACTTC
CDR3: CSAAFGGAYEQYF

J: TRBJ1-2
V: TRBV20-1
size: -
D: -
DNA: TGCAGTGCTAGTTTTGGGGAAGACTATGGCTACACCTTC
CDR3: CSASFGEDYGYTF

J: TRBJ1-1
V: TRBV20-1
size: -
D: TRBD1
DNA: TGCAGTGCCCGAGGACAGGGCCGCGGGCCAGCTTTCTTT
CDR3: CSARGQGRGPAFF

J: TRBJ2-5
V: TRBV5-4
size: -
D: -
DNA: TGTGCCAGCAGTCCGGGGGCGGGTTCAGAGACCCAGTACTTC
CDR3: CASSPGAGSETQYF

J: TRBJ2-1
V: TRBV20-1
size: -
D: -
DNA: TGCAGTGCTAGGGGGTGGTGGCAGGCCCAGTTCTTC
CDR3: CSARGWWQAQFF

J: TRBJ1-5
V: TRBV6-2/TRBV6-3
size: -
D: TRBD1
DNA: TGTGCCAGCAGTTACTCGACAGGGACCCAGCATTTT
CDR3: CASSYSTGTQHF

J: TRBJ2-3
V: TRBV19
size: -
D: TRBD1
DNA: TGTGCCAGTAATAAGGGACAGGGGGCCTCTTGGACAGATACGCAGTATTTT
CDR3: CASNKGQGASWTDTQYF

J: TRBJ1-5
V: TRBV25-1
size: medium-sized
D: -
DNA: TGTGCCAGCTCTTGGGGCTATCAGCCCCAGCATTTT
CDR3: CASSWGYQPQHF

J: TRBJ1-2
V: TRBV24-1
size: -
D: -
DNA: TGTGCCACCAGTACCTCGGGCTATGGCTACACCTTC
CDR3: CATSTSGYGYTF

J: TRBJ2-1
V: TRBV24-1
size: -
D: TRBD2
DNA: TGTGCCACCAGTGACCCGAGCGGGAGCTCCTACAATGAGCAGTTCTTC
CDR3: CATSDPSGSSYNEQFF

J: TRBJ1-1
V: TRBV7-9
size: few
D: -
DNA: TGTGCCAGCAGCTTAGGGGACGTAGCTTTCTTT
CDR3: CASSLGDVAFF

J: TRBJ2-3
V: TRBV11-3
size: few
D: TRBD1
DNA: TGTGCCAGCAGCTTAGGGGACAGACTGCAAACATCGGAAGATACGCAGTATTTT
CDR3: CASSLGDRLQTSEDTQYF